The clone carrying this T cell receptor (beta chain) was recorded a few times. Its antigen is unknown. This record comes from a study of T-cell memory formation after mild COVID-19. Findings and caveats of the study: CD8+ contracting clones occupied EMRA, while CD4+ ones occupied mainly CM and EM. Pre-infection memory already had some responding clones, implying cross-reactive memory joined.

cDNA libraries for TCR alpha and TCR beta, carrying sample barcodes and UMIs, came from 5'RACE with constant-segment primers. Using its own MiXCR run on the 5' RACE reads, TCRdb lists one record per CDR3 protein. The sample records roughly 560,000 distinct CDR3 sequences, about a fifth being singletons. The TCR originated in an adult woman who had mild COVID-19 (a few samples of this study predate the infection). Cell type and time point are not known. Source material: PBMCs or a T cell subset sorted from them (not recorded which).

This chain's CDR3 is CASSGGADQPQHF. The CDR3 bases are TGTGCCAGCAGCGGGGGGGCAGATCAGCCCCAGCATTTT. V and J are TRBV7-9 and TRBJ1-5; tentatively, D is TRBD1 (6 bases). Germline-derived CDR1 and CDR2 are SEHNR and FQNEAQ (reference sequence). This CDR3 has 13 amino acids. V was pared by 5 bases and J by 5 bases, with 10 bases between.